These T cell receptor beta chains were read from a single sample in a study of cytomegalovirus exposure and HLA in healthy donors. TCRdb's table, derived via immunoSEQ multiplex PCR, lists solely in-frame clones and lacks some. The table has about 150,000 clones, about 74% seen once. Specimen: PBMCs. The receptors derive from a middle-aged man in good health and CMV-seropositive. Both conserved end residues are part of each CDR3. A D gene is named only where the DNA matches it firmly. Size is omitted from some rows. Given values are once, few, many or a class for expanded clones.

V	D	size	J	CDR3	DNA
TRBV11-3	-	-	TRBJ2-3	CASSLDVSTDTQYF	TGTGCCAGCAGCTTAGATGTCTCCACAGATACGCAGTATTTT
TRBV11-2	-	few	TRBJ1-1	CASSIGGYTEAFF	TGTGCCAGCAGCATCGGAGGTTACACTGAAGCTTTCTTT
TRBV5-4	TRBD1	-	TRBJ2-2	CASSPLAGTGHAGELFF	TGTGCCAGCAGCCCCCTCGCCGGGACAGGTCACGCCGGGGAGCTGTTTTTT
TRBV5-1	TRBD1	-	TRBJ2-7	CASSSPAQGYEQYF	TGCGCCAGCAGCTCCCCCGCACAGGGGTACGAGCAGTACTTC
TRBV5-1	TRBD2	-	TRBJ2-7	CASSSPSGSSEQYF	TGCGCCAGCAGCTCCCCCAGCGGGAGCAGCGAGCAGTACTTC
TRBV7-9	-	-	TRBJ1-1	CASKGQSVNTEAFF	TGTGCCAGCAAGGGACAAAGTGTGAACACTGAAGCTTTCTTT
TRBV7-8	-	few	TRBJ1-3	CASSISAGSGNTIYF	TGTGCCAGCAGCATTAGTGCGGGCTCTGGAAACACCATATATTTT
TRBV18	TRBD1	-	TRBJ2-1	CASSPSQGTANEQFF	TGTGCCAGCTCACCTTCGCAAGGGACAGCCAATGAGCAGTTCTTC
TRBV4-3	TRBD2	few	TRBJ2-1	CASSQALAGGYHEQFF	TGCGCCAGCAGCCAAGCCCTAGCGGGGGGTTACCATGAGCAGTTCTTC
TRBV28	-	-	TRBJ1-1	CASRRQHTEAFF	TGTGCCAGCAGGCGACAGCACACTGAAGCTTTCTTT
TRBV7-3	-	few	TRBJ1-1	CASSLISGTTPTEAFF	TGTGCCAGCAGCTTAATTAGTGGAACGACTCCCACTGAAGCTTTCTTT
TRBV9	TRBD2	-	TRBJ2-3	CASSVGVGLAVEDTQYF	TGTGCCAGCAGCGTAGGAGTCGGACTAGCGGTCGAGGATACGCAGTATTTT
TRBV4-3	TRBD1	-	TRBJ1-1	CASSQDPYRGFTEAFF	TGCGCCAGCAGCCAAGATCCCTACAGGGGTTTCACTGAAGCTTTCTTT
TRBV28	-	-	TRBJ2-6	CASSSNRVDIAGANGLTF	TGTGCCAGCAGTTCCAACAGGGTCGATATTGCTGGGGCCAACGGCCTGACTTTC
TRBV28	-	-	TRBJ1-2	CASSSPVPPHYGYTF	TGTGCCAGCAGTTCTCCAGTACCCCCGCACTATGGCTACACCTTC
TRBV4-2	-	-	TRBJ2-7	CASSQERTPIGQYF	TGTGCCAGCAGCCAAGAAAGGACACCTATAGGGCAGTACTTC
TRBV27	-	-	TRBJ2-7	CASRVVGSDEQYF	TGTGCCAGCCGGGTCGTCGGATCGGACGAGCAGTACTTC
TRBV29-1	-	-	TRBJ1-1	CSVQKTEAFF	TGCAGCGTGCAGAAAACTGAAGCTTTCTTT
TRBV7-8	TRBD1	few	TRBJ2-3	CASSSDRARTDTQYF	TGTGCCAGCAGCTCTGACAGGGCCCGCACAGATACGCAGTATTTT
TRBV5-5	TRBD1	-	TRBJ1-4	CASSRQGLDEKLFF	TGTGCCAGCAGCAGACAGGGGCTTGATGAAAAACTGTTTTTT
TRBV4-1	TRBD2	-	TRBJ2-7	CASSQDGTKFSEQYF	TGCGCCAGCAGCCAAGATGGGACTAAATTTAGCGAGCAGTACTTC
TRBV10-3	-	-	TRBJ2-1	CAISGQGGQFF	TGTGCCATCAGTGGTCAAGGCGGGCAGTTCTTC
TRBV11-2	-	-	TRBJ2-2	CASRIGGGELFF	TGTGCCAGCAGAATAGGGGGCGGGGAGCTGTTTTTT
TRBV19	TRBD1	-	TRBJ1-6	CASSIEGARGSSYNSPLHF	TGTGCCAGTAGTATCGAGGGGGCCCGAGGGAGCTCCTATAATTCACCCCTCCACTTT
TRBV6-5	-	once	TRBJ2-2	CASAGPTRTGELFF	TGTGCCAGCGCGGGCCCCACGAGGACCGGGGAGCTGTTTTTT
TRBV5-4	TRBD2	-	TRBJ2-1	CASRVAGGGGSYNEQFF	TGTGCCAGCAGGGTTGCGGGAGGAGGGGGGTCCTACAATGAGCAGTTCTTC
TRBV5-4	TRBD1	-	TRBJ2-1	CASSPAGGAMDEQFF	TGTGCCAGCAGCCCCGCAGGGGGCGCAATGGATGAGCAGTTCTTC
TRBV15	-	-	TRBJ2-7	CATSRGYNYEQYF	TGTGCCACCAGCAGAGGGTACAACTACGAGCAGTACTTC
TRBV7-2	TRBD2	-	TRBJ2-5	CASSLGLAGAIQETQYF	TGTGCCAGCAGCTTAGGCCTAGCGGGAGCTATTCAAGAGACCCAGTACTTC
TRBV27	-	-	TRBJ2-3	CASSQERLGNTDTQYF	TGTGCCAGCAGTCAGGAGCGACTCGGGAACACAGATACGCAGTATTTT
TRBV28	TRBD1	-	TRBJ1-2	CASSLPPDRGAHYGYTF	TGTGCCAGCAGTTTACCCCCGGACAGGGGAGCTCACTATGGCTACACCTTC
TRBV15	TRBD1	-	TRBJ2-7	CATSPRPTGGNEQYF	TGTGCCACCAGCCCTCGGCCGACAGGGGGAAACGAGCAGTACTTC
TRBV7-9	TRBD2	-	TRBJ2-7	CASSLAGGIYEQYF	TGTGCCAGCAGCTTAGCGGGAGGGATTTACGAGCAGTACTTC
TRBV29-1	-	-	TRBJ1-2	CSVEGWAGGTSYGYTF	TGCAGCGTTGAGGGATGGGCCGGGGGGACCAGCTATGGCTACACCTTC
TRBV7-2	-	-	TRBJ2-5	CASSLYGVQETQYF	TGTGCCAGCAGCTTATACGGAGTGCAAGAGACCCAGTACTTC
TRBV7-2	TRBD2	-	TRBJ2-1	CASSLVAGLAGGYNEQFF	TGTGCCAGCAGCTTAGTGGCGGGACTAGCGGGAGGTTACAATGAGCAGTTCTTC
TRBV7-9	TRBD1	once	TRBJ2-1	CASSFLRDRGDEQFF	TGTGCCAGCAGCTTCCTCAGGGACAGGGGAGATGAGCAGTTCTTC
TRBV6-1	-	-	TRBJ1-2	CASSELGRDYGYTF	TGTGCCAGCAGTGAACTGGGCAGGGACTATGGCTACACCTTC
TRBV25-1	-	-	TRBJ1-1	CASSRGGDTTEAFF	TGTGCCAGCAGCCGGGGGGGGGATACAACTGAAGCTTTCTTT
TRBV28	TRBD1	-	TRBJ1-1	CASSRQGAGNTEAFF	TGTGCCAGCAGCCGACAGGGGGCGGGGAACACTGAAGCTTTCTTT
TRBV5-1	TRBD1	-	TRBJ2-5	CASSVGLGQGQETQYF	TGCGCCAGCAGCGTGGGTCTGGGACAGGGGCAGGAGACCCAGTACTTC
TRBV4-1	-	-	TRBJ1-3	CASSQGNRDGNTIYF	TGCGCCAGCAGCCAAGGAAACAGGGATGGAAACACCATATATTTT
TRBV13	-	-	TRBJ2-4	CASSPPGAGQNIQYF	TGTGCCAGCAGCCCTCCTGGGGCAGGCCAAAACATTCAGTACTTC
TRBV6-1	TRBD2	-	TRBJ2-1	CASSEGAGRAYNEQFF	TGTGCCAGCAGTGAAGGAGCGGGAAGAGCCTACAATGAGCAGTTCTTC
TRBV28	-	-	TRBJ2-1	CASSLGGVGNEQFF	TGTGCCAGCAGTTTGGGGGGTGTGGGCAATGAGCAGTTCTTC
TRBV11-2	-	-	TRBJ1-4	CASSLVHRREEKLFF	TGTGCCAGCAGCTTAGTTCACAGGCGGGAGGAAAAACTGTTTTTT
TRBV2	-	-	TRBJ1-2	CASSPQGLGGYTF	TGTGCCAGCAGTCCGCAGGGATTAGGGGGCTACACCTTC
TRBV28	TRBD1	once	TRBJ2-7	CASSTPGQGRDEQYF	TGTGCCAGCAGTACGCCGGGACAGGGGAGAGACGAGCAGTACTTC
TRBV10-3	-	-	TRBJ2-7	CATGSRGYEQYF	TGTGCCACAGGGAGCAGGGGCTACGAGCAGTACTTC
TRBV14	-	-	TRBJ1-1	CASSQGGEGTEAFF	TGTGCCAGCAGCCAAGGGGGTGAGGGCACTGAAGCTTTCTTT
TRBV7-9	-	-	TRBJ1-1	CASSFRGGNTEAFF	TGTGCCAGCAGCTTTCGGGGGGGGAACACTGAAGCTTTCTTT
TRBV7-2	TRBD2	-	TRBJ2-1	CASSLWAGGAGNEQFF	TGTGCCAGCAGCTTATGGGCGGGAGGTGCGGGCAATGAGCAGTTCTTC
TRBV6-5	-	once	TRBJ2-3	CASSATGRRDTQYF	TGTGCCAGCAGTGCGACAGGGAGGAGGGATACGCAGTATTTT
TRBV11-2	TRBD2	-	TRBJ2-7	CASSSLLAGVWEQYF	TGTGCCAGCAGCTCCCTACTAGCGGGAGTTTGGGAGCAGTACTTC
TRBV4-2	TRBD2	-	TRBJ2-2	CASSQGLAGQNTGELFF	TGTGCCAGCAGCCAGGGACTAGCGGGGCAAAACACCGGGGAGCTGTTTTTT
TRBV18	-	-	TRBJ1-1	CASSTSQNLGNTEAFF	TGTGCCAGCTCAACGTCACAGAATTTGGGTAACACTGAAGCTTTCTTT
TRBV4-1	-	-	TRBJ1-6	CASSQTLTVDPLHF	TGCGCCAGCAGCCAAACCTTGACAGTTGACCCCCTCCACTTT
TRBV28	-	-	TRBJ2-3	CASSSPGGTQYF	TGTGCCAGCAGTTCTCCAGGAGGTACGCAGTATTTT
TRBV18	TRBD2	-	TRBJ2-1	CASSPSYGGSGNEQFF	TGTGCCAGCTCTCCCTCCTACGGGGGGTCGGGCAATGAGCAGTTCTTC